This T cell receptor (beta chain) was profiled in a study of blood T cell repertoires in COVID-19. Study-level background: Samples of COVID-19 (acute and convalescent) were obtained from the United States, Italy and Spain. T cells, B-cell-depleted T cells, or PBMCs provided the cDNA or gDNA that served as material.

The ends were cut back, 6 bases at V and 5 bases at J, with 16 bases in the middle. The V gene's germline CDR1 is MDHEN and CDR2 SYDVKM. CDR3 size: 14 residues. While infection was still active, Seattle patients were enrolled and then followed longitudinally. Per the authors' pipeline: Reference gene primer amplification yielded estimated nucleated cell counts. TCRdb's table, derived via immunoSEQ multiplex PCR, lists solely in-frame clones and lacks some. V and J calls and clone size are as listed in that table; D and trimming were resolved from the DNA. The sample contains 150,000 to 200,000 clones, 84% of which appear only once.

The chain links TRBV28 to TRBJ1-1, with D possibly being TRBD1 (6 bases). Sequenced input: peripheral blood. The TCR originated in a woman in her 70s with COVID-19, enrolled during active disease. The CDR3 region is CASRVLWGQTEAFF. CDR3 in DNA: TGTGCCAGCAGGGTACTCTGGGGGCAGACTGAAGCTTTCTTT.